This T cell receptor (beta chain) was recorded in a study of T cell responses to AZD1222 COVID-19 vaccine. Across the study: Doses given second, at about 4 or about 12 weeks, were pooled.

The study, taken as a whole, reports: Compared with day 0, the breadth and depth of the Spike-specific TCR repertoire rose significantly after two doses of AZD1222.

Germline CDR1 and CDR2: LNHDA and SQIVND (reference sequence). J was trimmed by 2 bases and V by 7 bases; bases with no gene match: 5. The CDR3 has 14 residues. TCRdb's table, derived via immunoSEQ multiplex PCR, lists solely in-frame clones and lacks some. The table includes around 150,000 clones, 90% detected once. Turning to this clone: Its antigen is unidentified.

V is TRBV19 and J is TRBJ2-5; TRBD1 agrees at 9 bases. The sequenced sample was peripheral blood, obtained on day 0 of AZD1222 vaccination. The TCR comes from an adult in good health. The DNA of the CDR3 is TGTGCCAGTAACAGTGGACAGGGGCAAGAGACCCAGTACTTC. Its protein product is CASNSGQGQETQYF.